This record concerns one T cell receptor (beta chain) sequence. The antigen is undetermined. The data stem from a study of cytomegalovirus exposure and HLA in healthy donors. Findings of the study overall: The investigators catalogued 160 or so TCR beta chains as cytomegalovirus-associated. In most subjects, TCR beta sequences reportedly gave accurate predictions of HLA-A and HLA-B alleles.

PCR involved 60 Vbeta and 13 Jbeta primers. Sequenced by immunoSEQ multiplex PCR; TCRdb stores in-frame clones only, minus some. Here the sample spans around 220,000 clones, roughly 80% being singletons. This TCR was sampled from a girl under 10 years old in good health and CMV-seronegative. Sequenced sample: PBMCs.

DNA of the CDR3: TGTGCCCGAAAACAGGGGTTTGAAGCTTTCTTT. It is translated as CARKQGFEAFF. This rearrangement joins TRBV5-6 to TRBJ1-1; 7 bases fit TRBD1. This CDR3 comprises 11 residues. Per germline, CDR1 SGHDT and CDR2 YYEEEE. Trimming at V came to 10 bases and at J to 7 bases, leaving 7 bases not matched to a gene.